The source of this TCR beta chain is a study of blood T cells in healthy people across ages. This clonotype was seen only a few times. Its antigen is not known. A sample-barcoded 5' primer and a J-beta primer mix were used in a second PCR of roughly 6 to 11 cycles. Using its own MiXCR run on the 5' RACE reads, TCRdb lists one record per CDR3 protein. The sample gives approximately 820,000 distinct CDR3 sequences, around two fifths of which show up once; about 21% is in the top ten. Study observations and caveats: Lack of knowledge of donor CMV status possibly confounded expanded clonotype changes.

V was pared by 6 bases and J by 2 bases, with 8 bases between. From germline, CDR1 is MNHEY and CDR2 SVGAGI. This CDR3 contains 14 residues. The total RNA that was extracted per sample amounted to at least 5.5 micrograms. The V and J genes are TRBV6-5 and TRBJ2-6; no definite D call. The TCR sequence derives from a man in his sixties in good health. Specimen: blood. CDR3 bases: TGTGCCAGCAGGGGTGGAGCTGGGGCCAACGTCCTGACTTTC. This encodes CASRGGAGANVLTF.